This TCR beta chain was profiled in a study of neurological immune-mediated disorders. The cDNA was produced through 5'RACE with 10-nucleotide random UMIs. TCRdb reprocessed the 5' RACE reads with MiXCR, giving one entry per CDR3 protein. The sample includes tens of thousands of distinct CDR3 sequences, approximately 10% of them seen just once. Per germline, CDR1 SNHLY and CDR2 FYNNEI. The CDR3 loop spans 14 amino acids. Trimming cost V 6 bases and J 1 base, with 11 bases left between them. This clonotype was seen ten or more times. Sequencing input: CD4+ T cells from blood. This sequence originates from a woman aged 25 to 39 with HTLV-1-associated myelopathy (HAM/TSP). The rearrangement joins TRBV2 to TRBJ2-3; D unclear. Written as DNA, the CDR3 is TGTGCCAGCAGGGGTGGCCTTGGCACAGATACGCAGTATTTT. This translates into CASRGGLGTDTQYF.